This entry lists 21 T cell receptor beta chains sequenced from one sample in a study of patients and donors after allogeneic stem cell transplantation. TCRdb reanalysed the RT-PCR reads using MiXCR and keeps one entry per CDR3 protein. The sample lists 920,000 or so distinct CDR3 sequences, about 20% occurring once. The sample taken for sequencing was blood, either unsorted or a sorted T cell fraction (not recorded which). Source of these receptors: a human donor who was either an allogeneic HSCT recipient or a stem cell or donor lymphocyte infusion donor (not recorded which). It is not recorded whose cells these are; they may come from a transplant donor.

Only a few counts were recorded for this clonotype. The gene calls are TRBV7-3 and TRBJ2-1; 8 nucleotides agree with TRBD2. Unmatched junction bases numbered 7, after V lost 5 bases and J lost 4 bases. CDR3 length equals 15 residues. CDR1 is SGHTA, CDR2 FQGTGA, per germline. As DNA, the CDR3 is TGTGCCAGCAGCCCGGGAGGGCTTACTTACAATGAGCAGTTCTTC. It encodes CASSPGGLTYNEQFF.

The CDR3 bases are TGTGCCATCAGTGAGGGGGGACAGGGGAAAGAGACCCAGTACTTC. This gives the protein CAISEGGQGKETQYF. The V gene is TRBV10-3, the J gene TRBJ2-5, with 10 bases aligning to TRBD1. Germline V gene sequence: CDR1 ENHRY, CDR2 SYGVKD. With V trimmed by 2 bases and J by 3 bases, 3 bases remained unmatched. This CDR3 region has 15 residues.

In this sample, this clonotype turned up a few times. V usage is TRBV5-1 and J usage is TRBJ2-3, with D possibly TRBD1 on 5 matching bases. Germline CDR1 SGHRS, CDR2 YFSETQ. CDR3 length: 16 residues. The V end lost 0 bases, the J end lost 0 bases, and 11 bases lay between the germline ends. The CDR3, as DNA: TGCGCCAGCAGCTTGGGACAGAGTGCTAGCACAGATACGCAGTATTTT. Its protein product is CASSLGQSASTDTQYF. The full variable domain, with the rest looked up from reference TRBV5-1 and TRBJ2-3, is KAGVTQTPRYLIKTRGQQVTLSCSPISGHRSVSWYQQTPGQGLQFLFEYFSETQRNKGNFPGRFSGRQFSNSRSEMNVSTLELGDSALYLCASSLGQSASTDTQYFGPGTRLTVL.

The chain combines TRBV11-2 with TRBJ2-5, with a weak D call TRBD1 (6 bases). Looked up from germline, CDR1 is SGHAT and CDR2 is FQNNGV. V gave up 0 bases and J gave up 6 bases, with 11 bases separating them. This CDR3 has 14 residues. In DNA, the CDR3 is TGTGCCAGCAGCTTAGATCCGCAGGGGCAGACCCAGTACTTC. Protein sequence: CASSLDPQGQTQYF.

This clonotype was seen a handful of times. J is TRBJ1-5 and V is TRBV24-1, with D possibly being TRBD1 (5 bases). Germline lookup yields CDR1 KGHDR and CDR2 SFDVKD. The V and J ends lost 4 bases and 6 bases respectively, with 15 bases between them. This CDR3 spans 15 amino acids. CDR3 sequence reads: CATSDGRGVIQPQHF. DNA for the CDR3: TGTGCCACCAGTGACGGGCGGGGGGTCATTCAGCCCCAGCATTTT.

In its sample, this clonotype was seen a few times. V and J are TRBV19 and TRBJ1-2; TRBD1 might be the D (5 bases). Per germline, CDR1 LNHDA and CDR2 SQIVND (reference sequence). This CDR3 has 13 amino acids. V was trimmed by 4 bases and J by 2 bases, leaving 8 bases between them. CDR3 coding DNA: TGTGCCAGTAGTACGGACACCAACTATGGCTACACCTTC. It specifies CASSTDTNYGYTF. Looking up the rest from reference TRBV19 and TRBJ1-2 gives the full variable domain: DGGITQSPKYLFRKEGQNVTLSCEQNLNHDAMYWYRQDPGQGLRLIYYSQIVNDFQKGDIAEGYSVSREKKESFPLTVTSAQKNPTAFYLCASSTDTNYGYTFGSGTRLTVV.

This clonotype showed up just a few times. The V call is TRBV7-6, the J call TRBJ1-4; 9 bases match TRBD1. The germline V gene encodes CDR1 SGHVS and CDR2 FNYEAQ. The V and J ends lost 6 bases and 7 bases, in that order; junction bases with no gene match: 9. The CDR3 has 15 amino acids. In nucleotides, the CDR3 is TGTGCCAGCAGGCCGGGACAGGGAACGGGTGAAAAACTGTTTTTT. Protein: CASRPGQGTGEKLFF.

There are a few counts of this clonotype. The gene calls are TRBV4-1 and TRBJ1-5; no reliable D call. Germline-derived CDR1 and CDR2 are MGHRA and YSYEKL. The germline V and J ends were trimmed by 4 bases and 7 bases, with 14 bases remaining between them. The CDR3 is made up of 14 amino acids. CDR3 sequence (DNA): TGCGCCAGCAGCCCACAAGGACCTCACCAGCCCCAGCATTTT. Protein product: CASSPQGPHQPQHF.

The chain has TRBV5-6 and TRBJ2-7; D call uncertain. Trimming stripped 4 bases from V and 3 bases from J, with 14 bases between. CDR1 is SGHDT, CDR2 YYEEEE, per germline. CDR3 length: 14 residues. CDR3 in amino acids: CASSPGDSFYEQYF. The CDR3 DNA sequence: TGTGCCAGCAGCCCTGGTGACTCCTTCTACGAGCAGTACTTC.

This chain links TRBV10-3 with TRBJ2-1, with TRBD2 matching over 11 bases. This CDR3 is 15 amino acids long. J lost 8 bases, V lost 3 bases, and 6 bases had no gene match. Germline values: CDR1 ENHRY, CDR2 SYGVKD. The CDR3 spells CAISEYYSGGDEQFF. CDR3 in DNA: TGTGCCATCAGTGAATATTATAGCGGGGGGGATGAGCAGTTCTTC.

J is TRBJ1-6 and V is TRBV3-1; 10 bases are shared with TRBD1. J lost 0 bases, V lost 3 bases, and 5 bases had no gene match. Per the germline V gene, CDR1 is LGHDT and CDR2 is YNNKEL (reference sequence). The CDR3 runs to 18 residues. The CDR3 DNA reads TGTGCCAGCAGCCACCCCCGGACAGGGGGCTCCTATAATTCACCCCTCCACTTT. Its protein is CASSHPRTGGSYNSPLHF.

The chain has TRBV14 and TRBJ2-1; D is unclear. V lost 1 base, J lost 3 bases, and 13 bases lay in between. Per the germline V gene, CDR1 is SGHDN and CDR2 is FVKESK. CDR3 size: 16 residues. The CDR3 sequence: CASSQGRTNNYNEQFF. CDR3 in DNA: TGTGCCAGCAGCCAAGGACGGACCAACAACTACAATGAGCAGTTCTTC.

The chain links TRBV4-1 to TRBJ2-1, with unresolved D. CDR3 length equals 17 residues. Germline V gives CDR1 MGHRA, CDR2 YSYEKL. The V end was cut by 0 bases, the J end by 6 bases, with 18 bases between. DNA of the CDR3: TGCGCCAGCAGCCAAGAGGCAGGAGCTCGGCGTACCAATGAGCAGTTCTTC. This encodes CASSQEAGARRTNEQFF.

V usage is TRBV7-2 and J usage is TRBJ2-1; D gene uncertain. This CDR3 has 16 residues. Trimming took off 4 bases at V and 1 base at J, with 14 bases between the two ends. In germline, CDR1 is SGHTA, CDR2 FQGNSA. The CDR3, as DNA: TGTGCCAGCAGCTCATGGAACGGGTTTTCCTACAATGAGCAGTTCTTC. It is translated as CASSSWNGFSYNEQFF. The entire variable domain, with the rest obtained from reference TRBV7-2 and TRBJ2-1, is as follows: GAGVSQSPSNKVTEKGKDVELRCDPISGHTALYWYRQSLGQGLEFLIYFQGNSAPDKSGLPSDRFSAERTGGSVSTLTIQRTQQEDSAVYLCASSSWNGFSYNEQFFGPGTRLTVL.

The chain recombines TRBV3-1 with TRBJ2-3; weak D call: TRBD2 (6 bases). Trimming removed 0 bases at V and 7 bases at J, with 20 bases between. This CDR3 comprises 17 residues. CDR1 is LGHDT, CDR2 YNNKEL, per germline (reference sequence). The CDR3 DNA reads TGTGCCAGCAGCCAAGATGGGCTCTGGCGGGGTGGGAATACGCAGTATTTT. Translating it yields CASSQDGLWRGGNTQYF.

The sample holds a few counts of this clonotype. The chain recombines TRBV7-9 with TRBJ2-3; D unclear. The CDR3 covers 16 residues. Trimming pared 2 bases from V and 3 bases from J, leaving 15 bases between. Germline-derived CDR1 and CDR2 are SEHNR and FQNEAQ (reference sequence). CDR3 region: CASSLFVDPQTDTQYF. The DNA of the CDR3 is TGTGCCAGCAGCTTATTCGTTGATCCCCAAACAGATACGCAGTATTTT.

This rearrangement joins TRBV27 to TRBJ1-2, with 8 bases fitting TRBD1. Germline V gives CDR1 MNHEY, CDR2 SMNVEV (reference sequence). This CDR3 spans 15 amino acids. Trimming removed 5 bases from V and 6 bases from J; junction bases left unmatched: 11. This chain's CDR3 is CASSPYGQGVHGYTF. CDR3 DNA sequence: TGTGCCAGCAGTCCCTACGGACAGGGTGTCCATGGCTACACCTTC.

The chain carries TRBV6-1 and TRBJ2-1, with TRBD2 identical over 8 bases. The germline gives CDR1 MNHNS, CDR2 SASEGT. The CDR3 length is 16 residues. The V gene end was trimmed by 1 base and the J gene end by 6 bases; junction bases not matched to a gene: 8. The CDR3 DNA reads TGTGCCAGCAGTGAAGTCCCGGGGGGGCCTTCCAATGAGCAGTTCTTC. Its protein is CASSEVPGGPSNEQFF.

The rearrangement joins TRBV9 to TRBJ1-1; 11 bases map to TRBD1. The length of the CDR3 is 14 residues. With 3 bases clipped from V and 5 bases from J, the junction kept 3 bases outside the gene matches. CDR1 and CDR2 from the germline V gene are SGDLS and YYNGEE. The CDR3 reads CASSGGTGGTEAFF. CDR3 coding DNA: TGTGCCAGCAGCGGGGGGACAGGGGGAACTGAAGCTTTCTTT.

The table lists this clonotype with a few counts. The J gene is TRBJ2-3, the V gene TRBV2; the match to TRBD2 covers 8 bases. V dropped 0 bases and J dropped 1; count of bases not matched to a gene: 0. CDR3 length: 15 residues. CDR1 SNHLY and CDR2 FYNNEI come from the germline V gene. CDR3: CASSEALAGTDTQYF. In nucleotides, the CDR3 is TGTGCCAGCAGTGAAGCACTAGCGGGCACAGATACGCAGTATTTT.

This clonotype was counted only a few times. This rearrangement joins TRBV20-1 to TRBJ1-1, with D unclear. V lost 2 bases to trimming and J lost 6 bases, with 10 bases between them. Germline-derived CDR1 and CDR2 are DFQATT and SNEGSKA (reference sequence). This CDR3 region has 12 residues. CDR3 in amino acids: CSARSTGPEAFF. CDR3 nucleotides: TGCAGTGCTAGATCTACGGGCCCTGAAGCTTTCTTT.